This TCR beta chain was recorded in a study of vaccination and CD4 T cells after COVID-19. The wider study: Blood was drawn a median around 66 days post second dose, range 14 to 241. SARS-CoV-2, HCoV-NL63, HCoV-OC43 and HCoV-229E supplied the overlapping spike peptides used to stimulate cells.

Described treatment: roughly 10-day PBMC culture with coronavirus spike peptide pools or control peptides (ViraFEST assay). The cultures had half their medium swapped for fresh IL-2 medium on days 3 and 7. V dropped 1 base and J dropped 5; count of bases not matched to a gene: 13. CDR3 size: 16 residues. Germline CDR1 DFQATT, CDR2 SNEGSKA (reference sequence). In regard to this clonotype: Its antigen is as yet unknown.

Regarding the study as a whole: Median 86.3% of reactive clones detected in convalescent patients emerged only post-vaccination.

Cultured CD4+ T-cell DNA underwent Oncomine TCR Beta short-read sequencing. TCRdb called the PCR reads again in MiXCR, with one record for every CDR3 protein. Among more than 9,500 distinct CDR3 sequences, approximately 50% were seen once, and the ten largest hold more than 30%. The rearrangement uses TRBV20-1 and TRBJ2-5, with 7 nucleotides matching TRBD2. What was sequenced was CD4+ T cells from blood, cultured in vitro. This TCR was recovered from a human donor who had recovered from COVID-19. The CDR3 is CSARGYSQRDWETQYF. CDR3 nucleotides: TGCAGTGCTAGAGGGTATTCCCAGCGGGATTGGGAGACCCAGTACTTC.